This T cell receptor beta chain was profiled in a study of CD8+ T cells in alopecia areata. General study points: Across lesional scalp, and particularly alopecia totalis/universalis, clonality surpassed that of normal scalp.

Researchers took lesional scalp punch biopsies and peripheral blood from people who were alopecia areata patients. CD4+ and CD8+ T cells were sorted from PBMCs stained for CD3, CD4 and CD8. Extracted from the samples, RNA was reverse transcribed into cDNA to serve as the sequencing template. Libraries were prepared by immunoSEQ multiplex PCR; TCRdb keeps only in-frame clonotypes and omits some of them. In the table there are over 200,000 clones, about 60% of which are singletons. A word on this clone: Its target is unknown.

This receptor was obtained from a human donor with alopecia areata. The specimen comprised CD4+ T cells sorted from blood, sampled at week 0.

The CDR3 loop reads CASSQSAICWYNEQFF. The CDR3 nucleotides are TGCGCCAGCAGTCAATCCGCTATCTGCTGGTACAATGAGCAGTTCTTC. The chain couples TRBV23-1 to TRBJ2-1, with no clear D. TRBV23-1 is an open reading frame whose function is uncertain. Trimming pared 0 bases from V and 4 bases from J, leaving 13 bases between. The CDR3 sequence is 16 residues long.